A single sample is the source of the 10 T cell receptor beta chains below, sequenced in a study of blood T cell repertoires in COVID-19. Method: immunoSEQ multiplex PCR; TCRdb's copy keeps in-frame clones and lacks some. Of around 180,000 clones in the sample, more than 80% were seen once. The source material was peripheral blood. These receptors were obtained from a human donor in a cohort sampled during active COVID-19.

The genes are TRBV19 and TRBJ2-5, with TRBD1 as a possible D gene (5 bases). Germline V CDR1 and CDR2: LNHDA, SQIVND (reference sequence). Between the trimmed V and J ends, which lost 3 bases and 7 bases, there was a span of 15 bases. The CDR3 is 14 amino acids. The CDR3: CASSIGQGSATQYF. As DNA, the CDR3 is TGTGCCAGTAGTATTGGGCAGGGTTCGGCGACCCAGTACTTC.

This chain links TRBV3-1 (or the pseudogene TRBV3-2) with TRBJ1-2; no clear D. The V gene lost 0 bases and the J gene lost 4 bases, with 15 bases spanning the gap. CDR3 length equals 16 residues. Germline CDR1 and CDR2: LGHDT and YNNKEL (reference sequence). CDR3 loop: CASSQDAGPGGYGYTF. DNA of the CDR3: TGTGCCAGCAGCCAAGATGCGGGCCCGGGTGGCTATGGCTACACCTTC.

This clone was counted a single time. V and J are TRBV7-6 and TRBJ2-1; TRBD1 matches at 7 bases. Germline V CDR1 and CDR2: SGHVS, FNYEAQ. The CDR3 runs to 15 residues. With 5 bases clipped from V and 4 bases from J, the junction kept 8 bases outside the gene matches. This CDR3 is CASSPRQGSYNEQFF. Here the CDR3 DNA reads TGTGCCAGCAGCCCTAGACAGGGATCATACAATGAGCAGTTCTTC. Together with reference TRBV7-6 and TRBJ2-1, the CDR3 gives the full variable domain: GAGVSQSPRYKVTKRGQDVALRCDPISGHVSLYWYRQALGQGPEFLTYFNYEAQQDKSGLPNDRFSAERPEGSISTLTIQRTEQRDSAMYRCASSPRQGSYNEQFFGPGTRLTVL.

The chain has TRBV5-1 and TRBJ2-3; 9 nucleotides line up with TRBD2. Germline V gene lookup returns CDR1 SGHRS and CDR2 YFSETQ. The junction had 5 bases not matched to a gene; V was cut back by 1 base and J by 5 bases. The CDR3 loop spans 15 amino acids. This chain's CDR3 is CASSLLAGDEDTQYF. DNA of the CDR3: TGCGCCAGCAGCTTGTTAGCGGGGGACGAAGATACGCAGTATTTT. Filled out from reference TRBV5-1 and TRBJ2-3, the complete variable domain reads KAGVTQTPRYLIKTRGQQVTLSCSPISGHRSVSWYQQTPGQGLQFLFEYFSETQRNKGNFPGRFSGRQFSNSRSEMNVSTLELGDSALYLCASSLLAGDEDTQYFGPGTRLTVL.

This chain joins TRBV5-4 and TRBJ1-1; 7 nucleotides line up with TRBD1. The length of the CDR3 is 12 residues. Germline V gives CDR1 SGHNT, CDR2 YYREEE (reference sequence). The V gene end was trimmed by 0 bases and the J gene end by 7 bases; junction bases not matched to a gene: 0. The CDR3 region is CASSLAGGEAFF. As DNA, the CDR3 is TGTGCCAGCAGCTTGGCAGGGGGTGAAGCTTTCTTT.

The count of this clone is one. The chain combines TRBV9 with TRBJ1-1; 10 bases agree with TRBD1. CDR1 is SGDLS, CDR2 YYNGEE, per germline. The CDR3 consists of 13 residues. V gave up 0 bases and J gave up 11 bases; unmatched junction bases: 4. CDR3 nucleotide sequence: TGTGCCAGCAGCGTAGGAGGGACAGGGGATGCTTTCTTT. It encodes CASSVGGTGDAFF.

The chain uses TRBV25-1 and TRBJ2-7, with TRBD1 identical over 9 bases. The CDR3 length is 15 residues. V dropped 3 bases and J dropped 6; count of bases not matched to a gene: 9. Germline V gives CDR1 MGHDK, CDR2 SYGVNS. The CDR3 is CASSDLWTGDSEQYF. The CDR3 region has the DNA TGTGCCAGCAGTGATCTCTGGACAGGGGACTCCGAGCAGTACTTC.

Notes on this clone: The sample has other DNA sequences that encode this CDR3 too. The chain links TRBV7-9 to TRBJ1-3; D is unclear. This CDR3 contains 13 residues. In germline, CDR1 is SEHNR, CDR2 FQNEAQ (reference sequence). Trimming removed 1 base from V and 2 bases from J, with 3 bases in between. CDR3 DNA sequence: TGTGCCAGCAGCTTAGGAGCTGGAAACACCATATATTTT. It specifies CASSLGAGNTIYF.

The chain uses TRBV9 and TRBJ2-7; the match to TRBD2 covers 7 bases. V trimming: 0 bases; J trimming: 4 bases; junction bases outside the gene matches: 7. Per germline, CDR1 SGDLS and CDR2 YYNGEE. The length of the CDR3 is 15 residues. The chain's CDR3 is CASSVATGGGYEQYF. The CDR3 DNA sequence: TGTGCCAGCAGCGTAGCTACCGGCGGGGGTTACGAGCAGTACTTC.

V gene TRBV7-8 combines with J gene TRBJ2-7; TRBD1 matches at 11 bases. The CDR3 length is 15 residues. J was trimmed by 6 bases and V by 6 bases; bases with no gene match: 10. The germline V gene has CDR1 SGHVS and CDR2 FQNEAQ. CDR3 in amino acids: CASSLAGTGGAEQYF. CDR3 bases: TGTGCCAGCAGTCTGGCCGGGACAGGGGGTGCCGAGCAGTACTTC.